These 18 T cell receptor beta chains originate from one sample sequenced in a study of shared clonotypes between healthy human individuals. The method was immunoSEQ multiplex PCR; TCRdb's version includes in-frame clones alone and lacks a portion of them. The data contain some 700,000 clones, 90% of them singletons. Specimen: memory CD8+ T cells from PBMCs. As to subset: CD45RO+ cells pooled with CCR7-negative TemRA cells. The origin of the receptors is a man aged 18-30 years in good health. Some clones in this sample may be carry-over from other donors' samples.

The chain has TRBV9 and TRBJ1-5, with D possibly TRBD1 on 5 matching bases. The germline V and J ends were trimmed by 0 bases and 12 bases, with 13 bases remaining between them. The CDR3 contains 13 residues. Per the germline V gene, CDR1 is SGDLS and CDR2 is YYNGEE. Here the CDR3 reads CASSVGGEGLQHF. CDR3 DNA: TGTGCCAGCAGCGTAGGAGGAGAGGGACTCCAGCATTTT.

This chain uses TRBV7-9 with TRBJ2-7; D is undetermined. The V gene lost 4 bases and the J gene lost 3 bases, with 16 bases spanning the gap. CDR3 length: 15 residues. From germline, CDR1 is SEHNR and CDR2 FQNEAQ (reference sequence). CDR3 sequence (DNA): TGTGCCAGCAGCTCAAGAGGCAGTTGGGACTACGAGCAGTACTTC. Its protein product is CASSSRGSWDYEQYF.

This clone was seen only once. The chain employs TRBV27 and TRBJ2-1; TRBD2 matches at 10 bases. The CDR3 is made up of 16 amino acids. The trim removed 6 bases at V and 9 bases at J, leaving 14 bases unmatched. Per the germline V gene, CDR1 is MNHEY and CDR2 is SMNVEV (reference sequence). This CDR3 reads CASSLPSSGSLVEQFF. Here the CDR3 DNA reads TGTGCCAGCAGCCTTCCCTCTAGCGGGAGCTTGGTTGAGCAGTTCTTC.

The gene calls are TRBV29-1 and TRBJ1-2; possibly TRBD1 for D (6 bases). The CDR3 totals 12 residues. CDR1 is SQVTM, CDR2 ANQGSEA, per germline. Trimming shortened V by 2 bases and J by 5 bases, and 9 bases separated the two germline ends. CDR3 sequence (DNA): TGCAGCGTTGAACAGGGGCAGTATGGCTACACCTTC. This gives the protein CSVEQGQYGYTF. The full variable domain, in which reference TRBV29-1 and TRBJ1-2 provide the parts outside the CDR3, is SAVISQKPSRDICQRGTSLTIQCQVDSQVTMMFWYRQQPGQSLTLIATANQGSEATYESGFVIDKFPISRPNLTFSTLTVSNMSPEDSSIYLCSVEQGQYGYTFGSGTRLTVV.

The CDR3 spells CASRLTRAGGDEQFF. CDR3 bases: TGTGCCAGCAGACTGACTAGGGCGGGCGGCGATGAGCAGTTCTTC. V usage is TRBV27 and J usage is TRBJ2-1, with D maybe TRBD2 (6 bases). Germline CDR1 MNHEY, CDR2 SMNVEV (reference sequence). The CDR3 loop spans 15 amino acids. V was trimmed by 6 bases and J by 8 bases, leaving 20 bases between them.

In this sample, this clone turned up once. This chain connects TRBV4-1 to TRBJ2-1, with 8 bases identical to TRBD2. With 1 base clipped from V and 6 bases from J, the junction kept 8 bases outside the gene matches. CDR1 and CDR2 from the germline V gene are MGHRA and YSYEKL. This CDR3 is 16 amino acids long. The chain's CDR3 is CASSQAGTGGSNEQFF. The CDR3 nucleotides read TGCGCCAGCAGCCAAGCTGGGACGGGAGGGTCCAATGAGCAGTTCTTC.

DNA for the CDR3: TGTGCCAGCAGTGAATTACTGGGCCAACGGGGCACTGAAGCTTTCTTT. Translated, it gives CASSELLGQRGTEAFF. The chain links TRBV6-1 to TRBJ1-1; D not resolved. Trimming stripped 2 bases from V and 4 bases from J, with 17 bases between. This CDR3 spans 16 amino acids. Germline V CDR1 and CDR2: MNHNS, SASEGT.

The chain has TRBV28 and TRBJ2-7, with D maybe TRBD1 (6 bases). V was shortened by 10 bases and J by 5 bases, with 21 bases between the two germline ends. The CDR3 contains 14 residues. Germline CDR1 reads MDHEN; CDR2 reads SYDVKM. CDR3 sequence: CANKRGQLAHEQYF. The CDR3 coding sequence is TGTGCCAATAAAAGAGGACAGCTAGCCCACGAGCAGTACTTC.

The rearrangement links TRBV7-3 to TRBJ2-1; 8 bases line up with TRBD2. The CDR3 extends over 14 amino acids. V shed 5 bases, J shed 10 bases, and the junction held 10 bases outside the gene matches. Germline CDR1 and CDR2: SGHTA and FQGTGA. CDR3 coding DNA: TGTGCCAGCAGCGTACGTAGCGGGAAGGAAGAGCAGTTCTTC. It specifies CASSVRSGKEEQFF.

J is TRBJ2-7 and V is TRBV7-6; the D is unclear. Per the germline V gene, CDR1 is SGHVS and CDR2 is FNYEAQ. This CDR3 is 13 amino acids long. Trimming left V 6 bases short and J 1 base short, with 10 bases between. The CDR3 DNA follows: TGTGCCAGCAGGGGAACGGAATCCTACGAGCAGTACTTC. This gives the protein CASRGTESYEQYF. The full variable domain, its missing parts supplied by reference TRBV7-6 and TRBJ2-7, is GAGVSQSPRYKVTKRGQDVALRCDPISGHVSLYWYRQALGQGPEFLTYFNYEAQQDKSGLPNDRFSAERPEGSISTLTIQRTEQRDSAMYRCASRGTESYEQYFGPGTRLTVT.

In its sample, this clone was seen once. The chain has TRBV7-3 and TRBJ2-1; TRBD1 matches 9 bases. J lost 7 bases, V lost 0 bases, and 7 bases had no gene match. Germline V lookup: CDR1 SGHTA, CDR2 FQGTGA. The CDR3 runs 16 residues. The CDR3 coding sequence is TGTGCCAGCAGCTTAACTGCGGGGACAGGGATTAATGAGCAGTTCTTC. It translates to CASSLTAGTGINEQFF.

Points on this clone: The same CDR3 arises from other DNA sequences in this sample as well. The chain links TRBV11-3 to TRBJ1-1, with D hard to call. The germline V and J ends were trimmed by 5 bases and 1 base, with 8 bases remaining between them. This CDR3 has 13 amino acids. Germline CDR1 SGHNT, CDR2 YENEEA. CDR3 sequence (DNA): TGTGCCAGCAGCCCCCGGGGGAACACTGAAGCTTTCTTT. It is translated as CASSPRGNTEAFF.

The chain recombines TRBV10-3 with TRBJ2-3; 11 positions match TRBD2. The ends lost 11 bases at V and 1 base at J; junction bases unmatched: 8. The CDR3 runs 15 residues. Germline V gene lookup returns CDR1 ENHRY and CDR2 SYGVKD. Here the CDR3 reads CAAGGTSGRTDTQYF. For the CDR3, the DNA is TGTGCCGCGGGGGGGACTAGCGGACGCACAGATACGCAGTATTTT.

This clone appeared a few times. The chain recombines TRBV7-8 with TRBJ1-2; D not resolved. Germline V gene sequence: CDR1 SGHVS, CDR2 FQNEAQ. There are 16 residues in the CDR3. Trimming stripped 4 bases from V and 3 bases from J, with 18 bases between. The CDR3 region is CASSSLRHFSHYGYTF. In nucleotides, the CDR3 is TGTGCCAGCAGCTCCCTGCGACATTTTTCGCACTATGGCTACACCTTC. Combining the CDR3 with reference TRBV7-8 and TRBJ1-2 gives the whole variable domain GAGVSQSPRYKVAKRGQDVALRCDPISGHVSLFWYQQALGQGPEFLTYFQNEAQLDKSGLPSDRFFAERPEGSVSTLKIQRTQQEDSAVYLCASSSLRHFSHYGYTFGSGTRLTVV.

The genes are TRBV6-5 and TRBJ2-5; 7 nucleotides agree with TRBD1. Unmatched junction bases numbered 13, after V lost 4 bases and J lost 5 bases. The germline V gene encodes CDR1 MNHEY and CDR2 SVGAGI. CDR3 length equals 16 residues. The DNA for the CDR3 is TGTGCCAGCAGTTCCCTAAGGTTAGGGGGCCCTGAGACCCAGTACTTC. This gives the protein CASSSLRLGGPETQYF.

The chain joins TRBV25-1 to TRBJ1-2; D unclear. The germline V and J ends were trimmed by 1 base and 4 bases, with 10 bases remaining between them. The germline V gene has CDR1 MGHDK and CDR2 SYGVNS. This CDR3 region has 14 residues. Here the CDR3 DNA reads TGTGCCAGCAGTGAATCGAGCTTATTCTATGGCTACACCTTC. Protein: CASSESSLFYGYTF.

A remark on this clone: This specimen includes other DNA sequences encoding the same CDR3. This rearrangement joins TRBV27 to TRBJ2-1, with 8 bases matching TRBD2. With 2 bases clipped from V and 0 bases from J, the junction kept 3 bases outside the gene matches. Germline V gene sequence: CDR1 MNHEY, CDR2 SMNVEV (reference sequence). The CDR3 length is 16 residues. This CDR3 reads CASSLGSGSSYNEQFF. CDR3 nucleotides: TGTGCCAGCAGTTTAGGGAGCGGGAGCTCCTACAATGAGCAGTTCTTC.

This chain uses TRBV7-9 with TRBJ1-1; maybe TRBD1 (5 bases). The CDR3 is 15 amino acids. Germline lookup yields CDR1 SEHNR and CDR2 FQNEAQ (reference sequence). Trimming removed 5 bases at V and 5 bases at J, with 18 bases between. The CDR3 DNA reads as TGTGCCAGCAGCCCCGTTTTAGGGGAAGGGACTGAAGCTTTCTTT. This translates into CASSPVLGEGTEAFF.